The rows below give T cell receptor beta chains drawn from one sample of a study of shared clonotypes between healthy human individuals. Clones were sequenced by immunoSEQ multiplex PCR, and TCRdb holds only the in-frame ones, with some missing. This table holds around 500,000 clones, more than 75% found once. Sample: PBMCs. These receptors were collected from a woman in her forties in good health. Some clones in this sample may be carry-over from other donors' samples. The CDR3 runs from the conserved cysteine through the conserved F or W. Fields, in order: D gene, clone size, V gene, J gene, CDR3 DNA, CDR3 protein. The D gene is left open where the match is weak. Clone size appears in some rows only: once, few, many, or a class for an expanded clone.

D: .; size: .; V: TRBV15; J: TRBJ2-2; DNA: TGTGCCACCAGCAGGGCTTCCACCGGGGAGCTGTTTTTT; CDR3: CATSRASTGELFF
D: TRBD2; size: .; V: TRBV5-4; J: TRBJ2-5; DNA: TGTGCCAGCAGCCTGGGGGGGTCGCGGGAGCGGGGAGAGACCCAGTACTTC; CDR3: CASSLGGSRERGETQYF
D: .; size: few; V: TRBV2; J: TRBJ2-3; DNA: TGTGCCAGCAGTGAATGGGTGCAAAGCACAGATACGCAGTATTTT; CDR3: CASSEWVQSTDTQYF
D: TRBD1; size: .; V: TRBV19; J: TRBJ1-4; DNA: TGTGCCAGTAGTCCACGAGGGGGCTCAACTAATGAAAAACTGTTTTTT; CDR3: CASSPRGGSTNEKLFF
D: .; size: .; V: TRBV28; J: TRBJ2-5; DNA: TGTGCCAGCAGTTTATCAGGGTACCAAGAGACCCAGTACTTC; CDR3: CASSLSGYQETQYF
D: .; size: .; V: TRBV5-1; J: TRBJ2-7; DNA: TGCGCCAGCAGCCAGGGACTCTCCGCCCACGAGCAGTACTTC; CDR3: CASSQGLSAHEQYF
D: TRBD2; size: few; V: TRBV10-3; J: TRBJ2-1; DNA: TGTGCCATCAGTGGGGCGGGAGGGCACAATGAGCAGTTCTTC; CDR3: CAISGAGGHNEQFF
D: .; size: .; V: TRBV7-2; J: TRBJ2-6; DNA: TGTGCCAGCAGCTCCACACTAGGTGGGGCCAACGTCCTGACTTTC; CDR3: CASSSTLGGANVLTF
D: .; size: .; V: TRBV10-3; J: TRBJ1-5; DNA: TGTGCCATCAGTGAGGGGGGCCCCATGAGCAATCAGCCCCAGCATTTT; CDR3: CAISEGGPMSNQPQHF
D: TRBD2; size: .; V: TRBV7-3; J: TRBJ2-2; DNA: TGTGCCAGCAGCCAAGTAGCGGGAGGTACCACCGGGGAGCTGTTTTTT; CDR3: CASSQVAGGTTGELFF
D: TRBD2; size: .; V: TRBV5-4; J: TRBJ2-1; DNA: TGTGCCAGCAGCCCGAGGAGACTAGCGGGAGTTAATGAGCAGTTCTTC; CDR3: CASSPRRLAGVNEQFF
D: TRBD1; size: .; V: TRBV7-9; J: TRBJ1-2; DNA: TGTGCCAGCAGCTTAGCCGGACAGGGCTTTGGGCCTGGCTACACCTTC; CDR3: CASSLAGQGFGPGYTF
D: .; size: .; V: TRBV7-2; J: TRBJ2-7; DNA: TGTGCCAGCAGCTTAGTGGTTAGCGGAGCCTACGAGCAGTACTTC; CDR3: CASSLVVSGAYEQYF
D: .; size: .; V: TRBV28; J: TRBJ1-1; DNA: TGTGCCAGCAATCAGTCGGGGGATGAAGCTTTCTTT; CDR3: CASNQSGDEAFF
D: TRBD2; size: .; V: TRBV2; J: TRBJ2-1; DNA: TGTGCCAGCAGGGCACTCGAGCGGGGAGCCTACAATGAGCAGTTCTTC; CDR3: CASRALERGAYNEQFF
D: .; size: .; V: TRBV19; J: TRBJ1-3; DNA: TGTGCCAGTACCCCCCTCGACCCCAGGGGAAACACCATATATTTT; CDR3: CASTPLDPRGNTIYF
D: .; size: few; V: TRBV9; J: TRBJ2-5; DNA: TGTGCCAGCAGCGTAGACCCAGGTTTCCAAGAGACCCAGTACTTC; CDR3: CASSVDPGFQETQYF
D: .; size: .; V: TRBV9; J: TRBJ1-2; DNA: TGTGCCAGCAGCGTTGGGACGGTGGCTAACTATGGCTACACCTTC; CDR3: CASSVGTVANYGYTF
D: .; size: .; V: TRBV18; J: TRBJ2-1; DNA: TGTGCCAGCTCACCCGGGTATGATGAGCAGTTCTTC; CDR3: CASSPGYDEQFF
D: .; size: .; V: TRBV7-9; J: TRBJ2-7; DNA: TGTGCCAGCAGCCCAGGCCGGACTCTTGATTCCTACGAGCAGTACTTC; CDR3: CASSPGRTLDSYEQYF
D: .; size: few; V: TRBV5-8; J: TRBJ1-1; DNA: TGTGCCAGCAGCTTGGTGGGGGGCCGAATGATGAACACTGAAGCTTTCTTT; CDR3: CASSLVGGRMMNTEAFF
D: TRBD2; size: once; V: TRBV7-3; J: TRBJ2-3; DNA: TGTGCCAGCAGCTTAGTTCCTAGCGGGAGCACAGATACGCAGTATTTT; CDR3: CASSLVPSGSTDTQYF
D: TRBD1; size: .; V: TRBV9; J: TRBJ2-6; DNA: TGTGCCAGCAGCCCCGGACAGGGAAGCTCTGGGGCCAACGTCCTGACTTTC; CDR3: CASSPGQGSSGANVLTF
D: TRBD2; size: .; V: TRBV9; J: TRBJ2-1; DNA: TGTGCCAGCAGCGTAGGACTAGCGTTTTCCTACAATGAGCAGTTCTTC; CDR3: CASSVGLAFSYNEQFF
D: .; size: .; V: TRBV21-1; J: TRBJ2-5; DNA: TGTGCCAGCAGCATAGCCTGGATGAGGGACAAAAGTGGGTACCAAGAGACCCAGTACTTC; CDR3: CASSIAWMRDKSGYQETQYF
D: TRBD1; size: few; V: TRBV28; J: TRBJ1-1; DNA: TGTGCCAGCAGCTCGGGACAGAGCACTGAAGCTTTCTTT; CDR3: CASSSGQSTEAFF
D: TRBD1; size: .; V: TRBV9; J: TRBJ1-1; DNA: TGTGCCAGCAGTCTGACAGGGTCTTTGGGCACTGAAGCTTTCTTT; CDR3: CASSLTGSLGTEAFF
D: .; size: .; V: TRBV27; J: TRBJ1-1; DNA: TGTGCCAGCAGACAGACCAACACTGAAGCTTTCTTT; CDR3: CASRQTNTEAFF
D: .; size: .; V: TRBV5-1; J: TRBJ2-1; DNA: TGCGCCAGCAGCTTGGCCAGGGCCTCCTACAATGAGCAGTTCTTC; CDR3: CASSLARASYNEQFF
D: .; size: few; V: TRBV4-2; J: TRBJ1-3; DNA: TGTGCCAGCAGCCCAAAAAGCACAGGGATCGGAAACACCATATATTTT; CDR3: CASSPKSTGIGNTIYF
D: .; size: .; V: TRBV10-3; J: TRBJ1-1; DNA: TGTGCCATCAGTGCGGGACCCTGGGACACTGAAGCTTTCTTT; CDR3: CAISAGPWDTEAFF
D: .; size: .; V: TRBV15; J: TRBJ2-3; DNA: TGTGCCACCAGCAGGGGAACGGGGCAGGAGACCACAGATACGCAGTATTTT; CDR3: CATSRGTGQETTDTQYF
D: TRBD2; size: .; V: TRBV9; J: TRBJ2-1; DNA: TGTGCCAGCAGCCTAACGGGGGGAGGTTACAATGAGCAGTTCTTC; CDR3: CASSLTGGGYNEQFF
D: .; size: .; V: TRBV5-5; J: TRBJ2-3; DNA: TGTGCCAGCAGCAGAGGACAGTCCACAGGTACGCAGTATTTT; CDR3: CASSRGQSTGTQYF
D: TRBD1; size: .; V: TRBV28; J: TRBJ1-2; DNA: TGTGCCAGCAGTCCGGGACAGATTAACTATGGCTACACCTTC; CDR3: CASSPGQINYGYTF
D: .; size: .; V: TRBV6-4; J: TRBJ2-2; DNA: TGTGCCAGCAGTGCTGCAGGCGGGAACACCGGGGAGCTGTTTTTT; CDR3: CASSAAGGNTGELFF
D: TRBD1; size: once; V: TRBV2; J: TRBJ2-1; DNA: TGTGCCAGCAGTCTGGACAGGCTCTCCTACAATGAGCAGTTCTTC; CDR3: CASSLDRLSYNEQFF
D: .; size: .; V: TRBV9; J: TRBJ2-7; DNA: TGTGCCAGCAGCGTAGATCTAGCGTCCCACGAGCAGTACTTC; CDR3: CASSVDLASHEQYF
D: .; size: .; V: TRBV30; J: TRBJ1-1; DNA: TGTGCCTGGACCCTTTGGGGGGCGAACACTGAAGCTTTCTTT; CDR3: CAWTLWGANTEAFF
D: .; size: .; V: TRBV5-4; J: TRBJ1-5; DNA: TGTGCCAGCAGCTTGAAAGGGGTGGATCAGCCCCAGCATTTT; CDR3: CASSLKGVDQPQHF
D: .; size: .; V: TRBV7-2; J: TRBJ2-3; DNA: TGTGCCAGCAGTCGACCCCCCACCACAGATACGCAGTATTTT; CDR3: CASSRPPTTDTQYF
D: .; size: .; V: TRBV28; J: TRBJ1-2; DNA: TGTGCCAGCAGTTTAATCAGACAGCCCCACTATGGCTACACCTTC; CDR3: CASSLIRQPHYGYTF
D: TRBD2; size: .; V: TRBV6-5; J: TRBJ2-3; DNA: TGTGCCAGCAGTTACTCGGCGGGGGGGAGCACAGATACGCAGTATTTT; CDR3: CASSYSAGGSTDTQYF
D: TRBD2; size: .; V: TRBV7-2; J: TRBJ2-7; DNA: TGTGCCAGCAGCTTAGCGGCTAGCGGTACCTACGAGCAGTACTTC; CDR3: CASSLAASGTYEQYF
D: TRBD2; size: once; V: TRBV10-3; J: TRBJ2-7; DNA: TGTGCCATCAAGCGGGAGGGCTCATCCTACGAGCAGTACTTC; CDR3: CAIKREGSSYEQYF
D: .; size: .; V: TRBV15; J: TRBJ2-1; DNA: TGTGCCACCAGCAGAGATGGGGACTTCTACAATGAGCAGTTCTTC; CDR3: CATSRDGDFYNEQFF
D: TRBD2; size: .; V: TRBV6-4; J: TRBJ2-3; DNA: TGTGCCAGCAGTGAGACCGGGACTAGCGGAACAGATACGCAGTATTTT; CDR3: CASSETGTSGTDTQYF
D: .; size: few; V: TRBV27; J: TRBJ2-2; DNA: TGTGCCAGCAGTCCCCAGATGAACACCGGGGAGCTGTTTTTT; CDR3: CASSPQMNTGELFF
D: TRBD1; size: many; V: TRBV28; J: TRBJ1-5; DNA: TGTGCCAGCAGCCCGGGACAGGGCTACAATCAGCCCCAGCATTTT; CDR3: CASSPGQGYNQPQHF